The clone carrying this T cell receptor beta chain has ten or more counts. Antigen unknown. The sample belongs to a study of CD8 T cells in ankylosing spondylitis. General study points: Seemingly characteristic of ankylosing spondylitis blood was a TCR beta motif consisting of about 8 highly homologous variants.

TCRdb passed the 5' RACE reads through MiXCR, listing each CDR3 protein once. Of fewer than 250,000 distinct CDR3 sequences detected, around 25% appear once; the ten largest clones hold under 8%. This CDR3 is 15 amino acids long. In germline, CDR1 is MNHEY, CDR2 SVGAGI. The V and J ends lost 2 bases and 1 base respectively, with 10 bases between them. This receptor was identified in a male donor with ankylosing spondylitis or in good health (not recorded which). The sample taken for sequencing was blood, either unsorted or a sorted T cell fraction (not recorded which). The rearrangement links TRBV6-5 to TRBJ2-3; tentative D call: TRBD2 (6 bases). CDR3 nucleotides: TGTGCCAGCAGTTACGACGCGGGGCGCACAGATACGCAGTATTTT. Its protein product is CASSYDAGRTDTQYF.